This T cell receptor (beta chain) was recorded in a study of CD8 T cells in Susac syndrome. With random hexamers, about 0.5 to 1 ug RNA was reverse transcribed. Amplification of TCR beta CDR3 spanned 54 Vbeta and 13 Jbeta via immunoSEQ multiplex PCR. TCRdb recomputed calls from the immunoSEQ multiplex PCR reads with MiXCR, one row per CDR3 protein. Of about 150,000 distinct CDR3 sequences listed, approximately 96% are singletons. What was sequenced was CD4+ T cells from PBMCs. The TCR sequence derives from a human donor with Susac syndrome.

CDR3 sequence reads: CSARVGSPNIQYF. The CDR3 DNA sequence: TGCAGTGCTAGAGTGGGGAGCCCAAACATTCAGTACTTC. The V call is TRBV20-1, the J call TRBJ2-4; TRBD2 is a possible D gene (5 bases). This CDR3 contains 13 residues. Trimming pared 1 base from V and 6 bases from J, leaving 10 bases between. Per the germline V gene, CDR1 is DFQATT and CDR2 is SNEGSKA (reference sequence).